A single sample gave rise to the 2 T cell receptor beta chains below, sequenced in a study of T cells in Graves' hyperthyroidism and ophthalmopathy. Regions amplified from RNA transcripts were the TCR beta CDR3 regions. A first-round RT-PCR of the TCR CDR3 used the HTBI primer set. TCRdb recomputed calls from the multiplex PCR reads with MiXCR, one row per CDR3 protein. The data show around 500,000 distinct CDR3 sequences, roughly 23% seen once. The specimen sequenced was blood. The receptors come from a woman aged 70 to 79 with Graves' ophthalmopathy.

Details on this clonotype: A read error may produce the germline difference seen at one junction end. The CDR3 region has the DNA TGTGCCAGCAGTTTAGTTCTGAACACCGGGGAGCCGTTTTTT. Protein product: CASSLVLNTGEPFF. This rearrangement joins TRBV12-3 or TRBV12-4 to TRBJ2-2, with D possibly being TRBD2 (5 bases). CDR3 size: 14 residues.

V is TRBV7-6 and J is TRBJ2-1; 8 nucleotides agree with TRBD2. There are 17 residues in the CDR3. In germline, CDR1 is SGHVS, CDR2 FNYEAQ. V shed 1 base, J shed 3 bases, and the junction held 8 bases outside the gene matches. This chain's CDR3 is CASSLDSGLANYNEQFF. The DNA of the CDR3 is TGTGCCAGCAGCTTAGACTCAGGACTAGCAAACTACAATGAGCAGTTCTTC.